A selection of T cell receptor beta chains follows, all from one sample in a study of blood T cell repertoires in COVID-19. Profiled with immunoSEQ multiplex PCR; TCRdb holds only in-frame clones, not every one. The sample shows under 85,000 clones, about 76% of them seen only once. Sequences were obtained from peripheral blood. Source of these receptors: a woman aged 80 or older with active or convalescent COVID-19. The CDR3 runs from the conserved cysteine through the conserved F or W. Fields, in order: V gene, D gene, CDR3 length, J gene, clone size, CDR3 DNA, CDR3 protein. A D gene is named only where the DNA matches it firmly. Some rows mark clone size as missing; the rest say once, few, many or name a class of expanded clone.

V gene: TRBV11-2; D gene: .; CDR3 length: 13; J gene: TRBJ2-5; clone size: .; CDR3 DNA: TGTGCCAGCGGGACCGCCCAGGGGGAGACCCAGTACTTC; CDR3 protein: CASGTAQGETQYF
V gene: TRBV2; D gene: .; CDR3 length: 14; J gene: TRBJ1-4; clone size: .; CDR3 DNA: TGTGCCAGCACCGCGAGCGGGGTGGGGGAAAAACTGTTTTTT; CDR3 protein: CASTASGVGEKLFF
V gene: TRBV18; D gene: .; CDR3 length: 15; J gene: TRBJ2-1; clone size: .; CDR3 DNA: TGTGCCAGCTCACCACCAGGGGGCTCCTACAATGAGCAGTTCTTC; CDR3 protein: CASSPPGGSYNEQFF
V gene: TRBV7-3; D gene: .; CDR3 length: 14; J gene: TRBJ2-2; clone size: .; CDR3 DNA: TGTGCCAGCAGCTTAACCGGGGTAGGCGGGGAGCTGTTTTTT; CDR3 protein: CASSLTGVGGELFF
V gene: TRBV14; D gene: .; CDR3 length: 13; J gene: TRBJ2-2; clone size: .; CDR3 DNA: TGTGCCAGCAGGCAAGGCTCGGGCGGGGAGCTGTTTTTT; CDR3 protein: CASRQGSGGELFF
V gene: TRBV6-5; D gene: .; CDR3 length: 16; J gene: TRBJ2-7; clone size: many; CDR3 DNA: TGTGCCAGCAGTTACTCGGTGGGCGGGTCCTCCTACGAGCAGTACTTC; CDR3 protein: CASSYSVGGSSYEQYF
V gene: TRBV13; D gene: TRBD2; CDR3 length: 15; J gene: TRBJ2-1; clone size: few; CDR3 DNA: TGTGCCAGCAGCTTAGGTAGCGGGGCGGGGAATGAGCAGTTCTTC; CDR3 protein: CASSLGSGAGNEQFF
V gene: TRBV6-6; D gene: .; CDR3 length: 16; J gene: TRBJ1-3; clone size: .; CDR3 DNA: TGTGCCAGCAGTTACATTGGTTCAGGGTCTGGAAACACCATATATTTT; CDR3 protein: CASSYIGSGSGNTIYF
V gene: TRBV5-5; D gene: .; CDR3 length: 13; J gene: TRBJ2-1; clone size: .; CDR3 DNA: TGTGCCAGCAGCTTCGGACAATACAATGAGCAGTTCTTC; CDR3 protein: CASSFGQYNEQFF
V gene: TRBV11-3; D gene: TRBD1; CDR3 length: 16; J gene: TRBJ2-1; clone size: once; CDR3 DNA: TGTGCCAGCAGCTTAGAGTCCGGGACAGGGGGAAATGAGCAGTTCTTC; CDR3 protein: CASSLESGTGGNEQFF
V gene: TRBV18; D gene: TRBD2; CDR3 length: 14; J gene: TRBJ2-1; clone size: .; CDR3 DNA: TGTGCCAGCTCCGGGACTAGCGGGACGGATGAGCAGTTCTTC; CDR3 protein: CASSGTSGTDEQFF
V gene: TRBV19; D gene: TRBD1; CDR3 length: 14; J gene: TRBJ2-7; clone size: .; CDR3 DNA: TGTGCCAGTAGTAGGGGGACAGGCCGGCACGAGCAGTACTTC; CDR3 protein: CASSRGTGRHEQYF
V gene: TRBV6-2/TRBV6-3; D gene: .; CDR3 length: 11; J gene: TRBJ2-1; clone size: .; CDR3 DNA: TGTGCCAGCAGTTGGGAGACCACGCGGTTCTTC; CDR3 protein: CASSWETTRFF
V gene: TRBV11-1; D gene: .; CDR3 length: 17; J gene: TRBJ2-3; clone size: .; CDR3 DNA: TGTGCCAGCAGCTTAGCGCCCCAGGGACTGAGGACAGATACGCAGTATTTT; CDR3 protein: CASSLAPQGLRTDTQYF
V gene: TRBV15; D gene: TRBD1; CDR3 length: 13; J gene: TRBJ1-6; clone size: .; CDR3 DNA: TGTGCCACCAAGGACAGGGCTGGCTCACCCCTCCACTTT; CDR3 protein: CATKDRAGSPLHF
V gene: TRBV6-6; D gene: TRBD1; CDR3 length: 15; J gene: TRBJ1-1; clone size: .; CDR3 DNA: TGTGCCAGCAGTGGCAGGGGGCTCGGGAACACTGAAGCTTTCTTT; CDR3 protein: CASSGRGLGNTEAFF
V gene: TRBV27; D gene: .; CDR3 length: 16; J gene: TRBJ2-3; clone size: .; CDR3 DNA: TGTGCCAGCAGTTTGGGGGTAGGGGGAAGAACAGATACGCAGTATTTT; CDR3 protein: CASSLGVGGRTDTQYF
V gene: TRBV6-2/TRBV6-3; D gene: TRBD1; CDR3 length: 14; J gene: TRBJ2-2; clone size: .; CDR3 DNA: TGTGCCAGCAGTCTACCACAGGGGGCCGGGGAGCTGTTTTTT; CDR3 protein: CASSLPQGAGELFF
V gene: TRBV5-1; D gene: TRBD1; CDR3 length: 16; J gene: TRBJ2-7; clone size: .; CDR3 DNA: TGCGCCAGCAGCCCGTCCCAGGGGACAGGGGGTTACGAGCAGTACTTC; CDR3 protein: CASSPSQGTGGYEQYF
V gene: TRBV30; D gene: TRBD2; CDR3 length: 16; J gene: TRBJ2-3; clone size: .; CDR3 DNA: TGTGCCTGGAGTGGATTTGCGGGGGGGCCGACAGATACGCAGTATTTT; CDR3 protein: CAWSGFAGGPTDTQYF
V gene: TRBV30; D gene: .; CDR3 length: 15; J gene: TRBJ2-2; clone size: .; CDR3 DNA: TGTGCCTGGAGTTCAGGACAGCTAGACACCGGGGAGCTGTTTTTT; CDR3 protein: CAWSSGQLDTGELFF
V gene: TRBV7-7; D gene: TRBD1; CDR3 length: 14; J gene: TRBJ2-3; clone size: once; CDR3 DNA: TGTGCTAGCAGCCCGGGACAGGGTGCAGATACGCAGTATTTT; CDR3 protein: CASSPGQGADTQYF
V gene: TRBV7-2; D gene: .; CDR3 length: 16; J gene: TRBJ1-6; clone size: .; CDR3 DNA: TGTGCCAGCAGCTTAGGTCATCGGGGGTATAATTCACCCCTCCACTTT; CDR3 protein: CASSLGHRGYNSPLHF
V gene: TRBV4-1; D gene: .; CDR3 length: 12; J gene: TRBJ2-5; clone size: medium-sized; CDR3 DNA: TGCGCCAGCAGCCCAAATCAAGAGACCCAGTACTTC; CDR3 protein: CASSPNQETQYF
V gene: TRBV6-1; D gene: .; CDR3 length: 14; J gene: TRBJ1-4; clone size: .; CDR3 DNA: TGTGCCAGCAGTGAACTGCTGGGTAGCGAAAAACTGTTTTTT; CDR3 protein: CASSELLGSEKLFF
V gene: TRBV23-1; D gene: TRBD1; CDR3 length: 15; J gene: TRBJ1-1; clone size: .; CDR3 DNA: TGCGCCAGCAGTCAATCAACAGGGGCGAACACTGAAGCTTTCTTT; CDR3 protein: CASSQSTGANTEAFF
V gene: TRBV6-5; D gene: .; CDR3 length: 11; J gene: TRBJ2-1; clone size: once; CDR3 DNA: TGTGCCGCTTGGGATTGGACAGAGCAGTTCTTC; CDR3 protein: CAAWDWTEQFF
V gene: TRBV4-3; D gene: .; CDR3 length: 13; J gene: TRBJ1-1; clone size: .; CDR3 DNA: TGCGCCAGCAGCCTGGGCCCAAACACTGAAGCTTTCTTT; CDR3 protein: CASSLGPNTEAFF
V gene: TRBV15; D gene: TRBD1; CDR3 length: 15; J gene: TRBJ1-6; clone size: .; CDR3 DNA: TGTGCCACCAGCGGGCCGGGACAGCAAAATTCACCCCTCCACTTT; CDR3 protein: CATSGPGQQNSPLHF
V gene: TRBV18; D gene: .; CDR3 length: 15; J gene: TRBJ1-1; clone size: .; CDR3 DNA: TGTGCCAGCTCCCCTGACGAACGAGGCGGCACTGAAGCTTTCTTT; CDR3 protein: CASSPDERGGTEAFF
V gene: TRBV30; D gene: TRBD1; CDR3 length: 11; J gene: TRBJ1-1; clone size: .; CDR3 DNA: TGTGCCTTAGACAGGGGCACTGAAGCTTTCTTT; CDR3 protein: CALDRGTEAFF
V gene: TRBV6-2/TRBV6-3; D gene: .; CDR3 length: 15; J gene: TRBJ1-2; clone size: .; CDR3 DNA: TGTGCCAGCAGTTACCGGGGGACCGCGAACTATGGCTACACCTTC; CDR3 protein: CASSYRGTANYGYTF
V gene: TRBV21-1; D gene: .; CDR3 length: 17; J gene: TRBJ1-4; clone size: .; CDR3 DNA: TGTGCCAGCAGCAACGAGGACCCAGGGCTAACTAATGAAAAACTGTTTTTT; CDR3 protein: CASSNEDPGLTNEKLFF
V gene: TRBV6-5; D gene: .; CDR3 length: 13; J gene: TRBJ1-6; clone size: once; CDR3 DNA: TGTGCCAGCAGCCGCGAATCTTATTCACCCCTCCACTTT; CDR3 protein: CASSRESYSPLHF
V gene: TRBV18; D gene: .; CDR3 length: 14; J gene: TRBJ2-5; clone size: .; CDR3 DNA: TGTGCCAGCTCACCCTTTGGAGATGAAGAGACCCAGTACTTC; CDR3 protein: CASSPFGDEETQYF
V gene: TRBV6-2/TRBV6-3; D gene: TRBD1; CDR3 length: 16; J gene: TRBJ2-7; clone size: .; CDR3 DNA: TGTGCCAGCAGCCTCGACGGAGGACAGGGGACCTACGAGCAGTACTTC; CDR3 protein: CASSLDGGQGTYEQYF
V gene: TRBV27; D gene: .; CDR3 length: 15; J gene: TRBJ2-5; clone size: once; CDR3 DNA: TGTGCCAGCAGTCTCAAGGGACTCGCACAAGAGACCCAGTACTTC; CDR3 protein: CASSLKGLAQETQYF
V gene: TRBV14; D gene: .; CDR3 length: 14; J gene: TRBJ1-3; clone size: .; CDR3 DNA: TGTGCCAGCAGCCAAGCAGGGGTTGGAAACACCATATATTTT; CDR3 protein: CASSQAGVGNTIYF
V gene: TRBV29-1; D gene: TRBD2; CDR3 length: 10; J gene: TRBJ2-5; clone size: .; CDR3 DNA: TGCAGCGTTGGAGGGAGGGACCAGTACTTC; CDR3 protein: CSVGGRDQYF
V gene: TRBV5-6; D gene: TRBD2; CDR3 length: 16; J gene: TRBJ2-2; clone size: few; CDR3 DNA: TGTGCCAGCAGCTTACCGGGACTAGCGGACACCGGGGAGCTGTTTTTT; CDR3 protein: CASSLPGLADTGELFF
V gene: TRBV4-3; D gene: .; CDR3 length: 14; J gene: TRBJ1-4; clone size: .; CDR3 DNA: TGCGCCAGCAGCCAAGACAGATATAATGAAAAACTGTTTTTT; CDR3 protein: CASSQDRYNEKLFF
V gene: TRBV5-8; D gene: .; CDR3 length: 14; J gene: TRBJ1-1; clone size: few; CDR3 DNA: TGTGCCAGCAGCTTGACACAGACGAACACTGAAGCTTTCTTT; CDR3 protein: CASSLTQTNTEAFF
V gene: TRBV7-6; D gene: .; CDR3 length: 13; J gene: TRBJ1-6; clone size: .; CDR3 DNA: TGTGCCAGCAGCCCTCGACAGGACCTAGCCCTCCACTTT; CDR3 protein: CASSPRQDLALHF
V gene: TRBV28; D gene: .; CDR3 length: 14; J gene: TRBJ1-1; clone size: .; CDR3 DNA: TGTGCCAGCAGTTATCCGAGGGTGGGACTTAAAGCTTTCTTT; CDR3 protein: CASSYPRVGLKAFF
V gene: TRBV5-6; D gene: .; CDR3 length: 13; J gene: TRBJ2-1; clone size: .; CDR3 DNA: TGTGCCAGCAGCTTGACCGGGGGTTTTGAGCAGTTCTTC; CDR3 protein: CASSLTGGFEQFF
V gene: TRBV11-1; D gene: .; CDR3 length: 13; J gene: TRBJ2-3; clone size: .; CDR3 DNA: TGTGCCAGCAGCTTGAACCATCAGGATACGCAGTATTTT; CDR3 protein: CASSLNHQDTQYF
V gene: TRBV6-5; D gene: .; CDR3 length: 12; J gene: TRBJ2-7; clone size: .; CDR3 DNA: TGTGCCAGCAGAAAGGACTCCCTCGAGCAGTACTTC; CDR3 protein: CASRKDSLEQYF
V gene: TRBV7-2; D gene: TRBD1; CDR3 length: 16; J gene: TRBJ1-3; clone size: .; CDR3 DNA: TGTGCCAGCAGCACGGACAGGGGGCGAGGTGGAAACACCATATATTTT; CDR3 protein: CASSTDRGRGGNTIYF
V gene: TRBV18; D gene: .; CDR3 length: 15; J gene: TRBJ2-2; clone size: .; CDR3 DNA: TGTGCCAGCTCACCAGGGGGCGCGTACACCGGGGAGCTGTTTTTT; CDR3 protein: CASSPGGAYTGELFF